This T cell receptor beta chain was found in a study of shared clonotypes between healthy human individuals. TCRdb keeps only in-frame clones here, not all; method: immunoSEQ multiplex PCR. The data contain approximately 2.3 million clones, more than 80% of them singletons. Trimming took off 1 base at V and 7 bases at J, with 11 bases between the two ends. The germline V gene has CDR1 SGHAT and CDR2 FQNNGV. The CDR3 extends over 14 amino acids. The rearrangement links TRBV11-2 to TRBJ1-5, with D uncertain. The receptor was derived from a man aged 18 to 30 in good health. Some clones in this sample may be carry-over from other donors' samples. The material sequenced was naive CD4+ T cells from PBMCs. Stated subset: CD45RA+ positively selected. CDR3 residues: CASSLVPVGQPQHF. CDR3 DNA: TGTGCCAGCAGCTTAGTCCCCGTTGGCCAGCCCCAGCATTTT.